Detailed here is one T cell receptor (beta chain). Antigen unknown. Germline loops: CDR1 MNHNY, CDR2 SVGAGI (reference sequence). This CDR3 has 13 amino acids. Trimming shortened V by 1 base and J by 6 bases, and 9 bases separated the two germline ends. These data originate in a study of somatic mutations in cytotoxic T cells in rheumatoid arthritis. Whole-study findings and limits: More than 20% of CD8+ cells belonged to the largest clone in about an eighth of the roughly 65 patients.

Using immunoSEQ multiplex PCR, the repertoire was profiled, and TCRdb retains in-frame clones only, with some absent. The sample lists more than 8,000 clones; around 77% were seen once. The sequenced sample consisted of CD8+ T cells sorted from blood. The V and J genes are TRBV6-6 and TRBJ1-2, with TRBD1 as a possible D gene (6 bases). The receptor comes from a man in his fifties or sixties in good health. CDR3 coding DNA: TGTGCCAGCAGTTACTGGTCAGGGGATGGCTACACCTTC. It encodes CASSYWSGDGYTF.